The 9 T cell receptor beta chains reported below all come from one sample, sequenced in a study of regulatory T cells in long-lasting Graves disease. As for time point: persistent/refractory GD, antithyroid drugs over 5 years with positive TRAb. The TCR library was made from RNA that had been extracted from PBMCs in TRIzol. Combining iRepertoire HTBI primers with Arm-PCR of CDR3 regions, the authors built TCR beta libraries. One entry per CDR3 protein results from TCRdb running MiXCR on the multiplex PCR reads. The sample has some 300,000 distinct CDR3 sequences; 22% are singletons. The sequences come from peripheral blood mononuclear cells (PBMCs), collected when the disease was refractory, from a patient treated with antithyroid drugs. These receptors came from a female donor with Graves disease.

At least ten counts were recorded for this clonotype. This sequence joins TRBV7-2 and TRBJ2-7; 7 bases agree with TRBD2. V shed 0 bases, J shed 3 bases, and the junction held 2 bases outside the gene matches. CDR3 length equals 14 residues. Germline V gene lookup returns CDR1 SGHTA and CDR2 FQGNSA. The CDR3 loop reads CASSLAGGSYEQYF. CDR3 in DNA: TGTGCCAGCAGCTTAGCGGGGGGGAGCTACGAGCAGTACTTC.

This clonotype was seen many times. The chain carries TRBV12-5 and TRBJ2-7; possible D gene TRBD2, 5 bases. CDR1 LGHNT and CDR2 FRNRAP come from the germline V gene. This CDR3 spans 15 amino acids. V was clipped by 3 bases and J by 6 bases, with 18 bases between them. For the CDR3, the DNA is TGTGCTAGTGGTTTCGGAGGAATCACTGGCCGCGAGCAGTACTTC. Its protein product is CASGFGGITGREQYF.

Regarding this clonotype: A far larger clone lies a single base away; this is likely a read error. The chain uses TRBV9 and TRBJ1-1; D possibly corresponds to TRBD1 (6 bases). This CDR3 has 16 amino acids. Looked up from germline, CDR1 is SGDLS and CDR2 is YYNGEE. The CDR3 DNA is TGTGCCAGCAGCCAAGGGGGTCCCGGCGGAAACACTGAAGCTTCCTTT. It specifies CASSQGGPGGNTEASF.

The chain recombines TRBV29-1 with TRBJ2-1, with 9 positions matching TRBD2. The CDR3 is 15 residues long. J lost 8 bases, V lost 4 bases, and 12 bases had no gene match. In germline, CDR1 is SQVTM, CDR2 ANQGSEA. The DNA for the CDR3 is TGCAGCGTTGCCCCCGGGACTAGCTGGGGGGATGAGCAGTTCTTC. Translating it yields CSVAPGTSWGDEQFF.

The table lists this clonotype with many counts. This chain connects TRBV12-3 or TRBV12-4 to TRBJ1-1; the D is unclear. This CDR3 contains 12 residues. V lost 3 bases and J lost 4, with 6 bases in between. CDR3 sequence (DNA): TGTGCCAGCAGTTTCGGGGTCACTGAAGCTTTCTTT. Translation: CASSFGVTEAFF.

Regarding this clonotype: A much more abundant neighbour one base away suggests this may be a read error. Likely a read error: the CDR3 ends without its conserved phenylalanine or tryptophan. The chain employs TRBV28 and TRBJ2-7; TRBD2 is a possible D gene (6 bases). V was trimmed by 11 bases and J by 6 bases, leaving 14 bases between them. This CDR3 region has 11 residues. The germline gives CDR1 MDHEN, CDR2 SYDVKM. CDR3 sequence reads: CAGGKGVEQYL. CDR3 nucleotides: TGTGCCGGGGGGAAGGGAGTCGAGCAGTACCTC.

This clonotype was detected a few times. The germline gene is not matched at one end of the junction; a read error may be the cause. V usage is TRBV18 and J usage is TRBJ1-1, with D possibly matching TRBD1 (6 bases). From germline, CDR1 is KGHSH and CDR2 LQKENI. The length of the CDR3 is 13 residues. CDR3 DNA: TGTGCCAGCTCACCAACTCAGGGGACTGAAGCCCCCTTT. It specifies CASSPTQGTEAPF.

This clonotype was seen ten or more times. The chain employs TRBV5-1 and TRBJ2-7, with TRBD2 identical over 13 bases. With 4 bases clipped from V and 8 bases from J, the junction kept 6 bases outside the gene matches. The CDR3 totals 14 residues. Germline V CDR1 and CDR2: SGHRS, YFSETQ. The CDR3 loop reads CASSTGLAGAKQYF. The CDR3 DNA reads TGCGCCAGCAGCACCGGACTAGCGGGAGCTAAGCAGTACTTC. The variable domain in full, completed from reference TRBV5-1 and TRBJ2-7, reads KAGVTQTPRYLIKTRGQQVTLSCSPISGHRSVSWYQQTPGQGLQFLFEYFSETQRNKGNFPGRFSGRQFSNSRSEMNVSTLELGDSALYLCASSTGLAGAKQYFGPGTRLTVT.

V gene TRBV18 combines with J gene TRBJ1-5, with TRBD1 as a possible D gene (5 bases). The CDR3 contains 15 residues. Germline V gene data show CDR1 as KGHSH and CDR2 as LQKENI. With 5 bases removed from V and 5 bases from J, the gap between germline ends came to 16 bases. CDR3 loop: CASSNLGEGDQPQHF. CDR3 sequence (DNA): TGTGCCAGCTCAAACTTGGGGGAGGGAGATCAGCCCCAGCATTTT.